The clone carrying this T cell receptor beta chain was seen a handful of times. These data are taken from a study of CD8 T cells in ankylosing spondylitis. V was clipped by 6 bases and J by 8 bases, with 16 bases between them. The CDR3 has 13 residues. TCRdb ran MiXCR on the 5' RACE reads and lists one entry per CDR3 protein. This table has around 340,000 distinct CDR3 sequences, approximately 22% appearing once. The sequence was obtained from a male donor with ankylosing spondylitis or in good health (not recorded which). The rearrangement links TRBV12-3 or TRBV12-4 to TRBJ1-2; a possible D gene is TRBD1 (6 bases). The sample taken for sequencing was blood, either unsorted or a sorted T cell fraction (not recorded which). Written as DNA, the CDR3 is TGTGCCAGCAGCTATACAGGGATCGGAGGCTACACCTTC. Its translation is CASSYTGIGGYTF.